The T cell receptor (beta chain) under discussion was sequenced for a study of T cell responses to AZD1222 COVID-19 vaccine. General observations from the study: Nearly half of unique spike-specific TCRs reportedly avoided B.1.351 and B.1.1.7 mutated regions. CD4 TCRs linked to vaccination spanned spike, dominating at 160-218 and 743-854.

The germline V and J ends were trimmed by 0 bases and 3 bases, with 9 bases remaining between them. CDR3 size: 15 residues. CDR1 is MGHRA and CDR2 is YSYEKL in the germline V gene. Sequencing used immunoSEQ multiplex PCR; TCRdb keeps in-frame clones, though not all of them. The sample has roughly 170,000 clones; roughly nine tenths are singletons. Details on this clone: What it binds is unknown.

The specimen comprised peripheral blood, sampled on day 0 of AZD1222 vaccination. V gene TRBV4-1 combines with J gene TRBJ1-5, with D unclear. The TCR was taken from an adult in good health. CDR3 in DNA: TGCGCCAGCAGCCAAGAGGGGAGGAACAATCAGCCCCAGCATTTT. Translated, it gives CASSQEGRNNQPQHF.